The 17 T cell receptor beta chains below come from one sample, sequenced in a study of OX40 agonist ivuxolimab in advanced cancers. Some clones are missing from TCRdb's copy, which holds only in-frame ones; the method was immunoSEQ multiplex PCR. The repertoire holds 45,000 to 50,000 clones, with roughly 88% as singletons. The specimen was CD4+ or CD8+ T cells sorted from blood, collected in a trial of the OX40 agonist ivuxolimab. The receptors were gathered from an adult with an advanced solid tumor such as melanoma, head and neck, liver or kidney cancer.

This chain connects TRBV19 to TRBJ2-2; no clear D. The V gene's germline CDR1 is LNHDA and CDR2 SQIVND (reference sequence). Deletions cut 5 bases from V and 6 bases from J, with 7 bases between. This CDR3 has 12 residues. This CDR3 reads CASSPVAGELFF. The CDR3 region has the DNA TGTGCCAGTAGTCCGGTGGCCGGGGAGCTGTTTTTT.

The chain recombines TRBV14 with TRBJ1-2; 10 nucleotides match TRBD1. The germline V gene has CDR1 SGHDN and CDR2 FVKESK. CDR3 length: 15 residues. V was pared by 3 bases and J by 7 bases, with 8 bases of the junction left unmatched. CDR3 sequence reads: CASSQLPGTGVGYTF. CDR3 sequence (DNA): TGTGCCAGCAGCCAGCTGCCCGGGACAGGGGTTGGCTACACCTTC.

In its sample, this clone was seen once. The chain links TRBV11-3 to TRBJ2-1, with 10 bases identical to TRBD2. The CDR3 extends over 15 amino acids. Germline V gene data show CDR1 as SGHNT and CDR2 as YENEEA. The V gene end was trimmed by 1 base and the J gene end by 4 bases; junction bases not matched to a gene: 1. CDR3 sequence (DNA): TGTGCCAGCAGCTTAGTGACTAGCGGGTACAATGAGCAGTTCTTC. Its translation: CASSLVTSGYNEQFF.

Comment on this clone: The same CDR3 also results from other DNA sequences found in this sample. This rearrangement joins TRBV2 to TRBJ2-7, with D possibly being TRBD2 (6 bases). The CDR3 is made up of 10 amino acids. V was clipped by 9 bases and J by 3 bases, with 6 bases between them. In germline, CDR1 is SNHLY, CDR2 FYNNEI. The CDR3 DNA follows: TGTGCCAGTAGCGGCTACGAGCAGTACTTC. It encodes CASSGYEQYF.

This chain's CDR3 is CASSRRGLVQETQYF. The CDR3 bases are TGTGCCAGCAGCCGCAGGGGTCTTGTTCAAGAGACCCAGTACTTC. The V and J genes are TRBV9 and TRBJ2-5, with D possibly matching TRBD1 (6 bases). Germline V gene data show CDR1 as SGDLS and CDR2 as YYNGEE. V was trimmed by 4 bases and J by 2 bases, leaving 15 bases between them. The CDR3 totals 15 residues.

The CDR3 nucleotides are TGCGCCAGCAGCATTTCGAGCGGGACCGCCGGTGAGCAGTTCTTC. It codes for CASSISSGTAGEQFF. This chain connects TRBV5-1 to TRBJ2-1, with TRBD2 identical over 7 bases. Germline CDR1 and CDR2: SGHRS and YFSETQ. V was pared by 4 bases and J by 9 bases, with 13 bases of the junction left unmatched. CDR3 length equals 15 residues.

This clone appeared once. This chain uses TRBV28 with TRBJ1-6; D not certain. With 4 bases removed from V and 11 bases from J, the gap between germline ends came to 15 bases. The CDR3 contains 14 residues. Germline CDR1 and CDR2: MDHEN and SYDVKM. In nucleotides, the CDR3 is TGTGCCAGCAGTTCCCGGGCCGGCCAGGCACCCCTCCACTTT. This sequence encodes CASSSRAGQAPLHF. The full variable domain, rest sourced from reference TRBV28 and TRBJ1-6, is DVKVTQSSRYLVKRTGEKVFLECVQDMDHENMFWYRQDPGLGLRLIYFSYDVKMKEKGDIPEGYSVSREKKERFSLILESASTNQTSMYLCASSSRAGQAPLHFGNGTRLTVT.

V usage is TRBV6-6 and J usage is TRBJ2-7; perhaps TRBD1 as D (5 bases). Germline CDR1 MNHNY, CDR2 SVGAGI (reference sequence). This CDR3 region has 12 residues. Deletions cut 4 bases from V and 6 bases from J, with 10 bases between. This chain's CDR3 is CASSFTGAEQYF. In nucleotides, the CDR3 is TGTGCCAGCAGTTTTACAGGAGCCGAGCAGTACTTC.

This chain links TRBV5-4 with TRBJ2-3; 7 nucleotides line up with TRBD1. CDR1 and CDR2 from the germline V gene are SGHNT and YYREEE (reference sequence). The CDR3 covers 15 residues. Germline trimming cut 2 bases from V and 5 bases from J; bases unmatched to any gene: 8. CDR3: CASSLVPRGQDTQYF. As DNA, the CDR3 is TGTGCCAGCAGCTTAGTACCGAGGGGGCAAGATACGCAGTATTTT.

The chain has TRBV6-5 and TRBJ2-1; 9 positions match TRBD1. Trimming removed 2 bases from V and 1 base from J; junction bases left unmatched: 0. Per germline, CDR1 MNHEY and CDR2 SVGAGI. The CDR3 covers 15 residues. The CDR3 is CASSYGQGSYNEQFF. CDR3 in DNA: TGTGCCAGCAGTTACGGACAGGGGTCCTACAATGAGCAGTTCTTC.

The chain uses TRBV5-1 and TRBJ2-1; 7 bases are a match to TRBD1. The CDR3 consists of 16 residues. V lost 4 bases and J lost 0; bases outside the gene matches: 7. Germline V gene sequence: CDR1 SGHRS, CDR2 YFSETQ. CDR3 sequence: CASSRTGVPSYNEQFF. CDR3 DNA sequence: TGCGCCAGCAGCAGAACAGGGGTCCCCTCCTACAATGAGCAGTTCTTC.

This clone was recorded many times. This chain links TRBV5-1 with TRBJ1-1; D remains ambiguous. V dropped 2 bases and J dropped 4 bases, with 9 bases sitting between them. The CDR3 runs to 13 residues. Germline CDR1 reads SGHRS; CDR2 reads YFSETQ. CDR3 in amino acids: CASSFGLSTEAFF. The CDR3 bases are TGCGCCAGCAGCTTCGGACTGAGCACTGAAGCTTTCTTT.

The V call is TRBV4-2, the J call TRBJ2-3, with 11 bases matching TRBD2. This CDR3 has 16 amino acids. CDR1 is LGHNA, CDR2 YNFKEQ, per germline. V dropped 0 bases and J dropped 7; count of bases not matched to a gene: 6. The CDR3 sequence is CASSQEDSGGANTQYF. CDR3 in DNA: TGTGCCAGCAGCCAAGAGGATAGCGGGGGGGCGAATACGCAGTATTTT.

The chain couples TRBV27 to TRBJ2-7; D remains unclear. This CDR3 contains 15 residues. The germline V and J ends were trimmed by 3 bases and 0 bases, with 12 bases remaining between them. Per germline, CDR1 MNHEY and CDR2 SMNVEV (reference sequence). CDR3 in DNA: TGTGCCAGCAGTTTGACTTGGACCCGCTCCTACGAGCAGTACTTC. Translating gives CASSLTWTRSYEQYF.

CDR3 in DNA: TGTGCCAGCAGCGAGGTGGTAGGGAACACTGAAGCTTTCTTT. Translated, it gives CASSEVVGNTEAFF. V gene TRBV9 combines with J gene TRBJ1-1; D is unresolved. Germline CDR1 reads SGDLS; CDR2 reads YYNGEE. The CDR3 sequence is 14 residues long. V was trimmed by 3 bases and J by 1 base, leaving 10 bases between them.

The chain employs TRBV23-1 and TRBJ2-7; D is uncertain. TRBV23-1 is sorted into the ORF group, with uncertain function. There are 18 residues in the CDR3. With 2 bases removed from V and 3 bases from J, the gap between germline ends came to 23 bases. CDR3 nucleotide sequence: TGCGCCAGCAGTCAAACCCCCCGGCACCCCGCTATGGTCTACGAGCAGTACTTC. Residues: CASSQTPRHPAMVYEQYF.

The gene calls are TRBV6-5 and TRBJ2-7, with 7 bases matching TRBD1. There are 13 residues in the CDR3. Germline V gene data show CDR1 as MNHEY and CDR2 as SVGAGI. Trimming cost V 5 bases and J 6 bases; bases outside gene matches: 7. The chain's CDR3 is CASSQDRVTEQYF. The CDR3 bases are TGTGCCAGCAGTCAAGACAGGGTTACCGAGCAGTACTTC.